This T cell receptor (beta chain) was retrieved from a study of CD4 and CD8 cells across lung adenocarcinoma regions. Donors had localized lung adenocarcinoma, a non-small cell lung cancer. Trimming pared 6 bases from V and 1 base from J, leaving 7 bases between. The CDR3 is 13 residues long. Germline V lookup: CDR1 MNHNS, CDR2 SASEGT. TCRdb analysed the PCR reads with MiXCR anew, one entry per CDR3 protein. The sample includes over 7,500 distinct CDR3 sequences, around half of them seen just once. The clonotype comes from a female donor with lung adenocarcinoma. The CD4 and CD8 labels of this study may be unreliable. The J gene is TRBJ2-1, the V gene TRBV6-1; D is unresolved. Sequenced sample: CD8+ T cells from the margin of a lung tumor. The CDR3 DNA is TGTGCCAGCAGGTCTGGGTCCTACAATGAGCAGTTCTTC. It encodes CASRSGSYNEQFF.